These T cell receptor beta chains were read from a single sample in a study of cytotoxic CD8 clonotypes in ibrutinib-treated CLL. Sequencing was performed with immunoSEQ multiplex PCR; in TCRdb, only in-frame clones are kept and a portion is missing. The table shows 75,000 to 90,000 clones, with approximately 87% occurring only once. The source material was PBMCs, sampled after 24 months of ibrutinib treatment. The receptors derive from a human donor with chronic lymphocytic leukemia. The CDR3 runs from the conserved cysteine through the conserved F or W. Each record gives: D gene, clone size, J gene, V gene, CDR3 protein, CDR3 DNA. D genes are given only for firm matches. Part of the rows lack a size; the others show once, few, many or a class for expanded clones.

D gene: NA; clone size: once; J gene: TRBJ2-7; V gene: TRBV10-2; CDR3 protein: CASSPRDLTGYEQYF; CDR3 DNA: TGCGCCAGCAGTCCCCGGGACCTCACTGGGTACGAGCAGTACTTC
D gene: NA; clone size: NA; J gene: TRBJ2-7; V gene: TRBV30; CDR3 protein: CAWSVPGGGYEQYF; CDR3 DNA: TGTGCCTGGAGTGTACCTGGGGGCGGTTACGAGCAGTACTTC
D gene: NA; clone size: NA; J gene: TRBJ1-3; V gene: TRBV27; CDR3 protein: CASRLTGSGNTIYF; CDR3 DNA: TGTGCCAGCAGACTTACGGGCTCTGGAAACACCATATATTTT
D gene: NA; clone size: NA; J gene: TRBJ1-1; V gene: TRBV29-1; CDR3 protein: CSVEGVNTEAFF; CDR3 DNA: TGCAGCGTTGAGGGGGTAAACACTGAAGCTTTCTTT
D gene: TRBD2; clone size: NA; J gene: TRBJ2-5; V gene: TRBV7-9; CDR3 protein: CASSLGLAGNQETQYF; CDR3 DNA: TGTGCCAGCAGCTTAGGGCTAGCGGGAAACCAAGAGACCCAGTACTTC
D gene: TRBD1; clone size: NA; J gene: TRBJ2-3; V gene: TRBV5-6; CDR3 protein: CASSWTGEDTQYF; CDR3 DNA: TGTGCCAGCAGCTGGACAGGAGAAGATACGCAGTATTTT
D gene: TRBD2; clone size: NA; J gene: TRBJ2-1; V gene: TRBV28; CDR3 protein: CASSTPELAGVNEQFF; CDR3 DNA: TGTGCCAGCAGCACCCCGGAACTAGCGGGAGTTAATGAGCAGTTCTTC
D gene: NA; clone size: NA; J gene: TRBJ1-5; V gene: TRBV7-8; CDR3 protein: CASSPQDHRNQPQHF; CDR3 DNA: TGTGCCAGCAGCCCACAAGACCACAGAAATCAGCCCCAGCATTTT
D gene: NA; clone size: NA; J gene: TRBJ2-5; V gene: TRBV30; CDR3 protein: CAWSVGAPAETQYF; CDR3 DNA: TGTGCCTGGAGTGTAGGGGCACCTGCCGAGACCCAGTACTTC
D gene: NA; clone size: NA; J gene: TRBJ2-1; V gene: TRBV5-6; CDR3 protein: CASSLVMTGRYNEQFF; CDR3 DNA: TGTGCCAGCAGCTTGGTGATGACCGGAAGATACAATGAGCAGTTCTTC
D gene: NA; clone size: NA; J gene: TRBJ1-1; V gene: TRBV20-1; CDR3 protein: CSARGPAEAFF; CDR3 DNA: TGCAGCGCCAGGGGACCCGCTGAAGCTTTCTTT
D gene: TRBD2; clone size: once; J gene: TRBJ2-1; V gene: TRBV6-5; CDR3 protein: CASAPSGSSHNEQFF; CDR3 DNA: TGTGCCAGCGCGCCTAGCGGGAGTAGCCACAATGAGCAGTTCTTC
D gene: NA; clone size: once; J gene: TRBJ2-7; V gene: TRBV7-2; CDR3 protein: CASRQPPSEQYF; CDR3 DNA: TGTGCCAGCAGACAACCCCCGTCCGAGCAGTACTTC
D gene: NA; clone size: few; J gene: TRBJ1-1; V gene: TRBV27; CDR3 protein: CASSLSGQSTFLF; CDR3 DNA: TGTGCCAGCAGTTTATCCGGCCAGTCGACTTTTCTATTT
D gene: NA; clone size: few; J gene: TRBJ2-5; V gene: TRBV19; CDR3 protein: CASTLWRDPTQETQYF; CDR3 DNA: TGTGCCAGTACCCTGTGGAGGGACCCAACCCAAGAGACCCAGTACTTC
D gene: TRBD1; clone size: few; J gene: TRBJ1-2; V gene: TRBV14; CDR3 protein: CASSQPGQGRVDGYTF; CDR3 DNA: TGTGCCAGCAGCCAACCAGGACAGGGGAGGGTTGATGGCTACACCTTC
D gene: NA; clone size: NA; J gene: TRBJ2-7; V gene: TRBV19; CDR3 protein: CASSIGQRYEQYF; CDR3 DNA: TGTGCCAGTAGTATTGGACAGCGCTACGAGCAGTACTTC
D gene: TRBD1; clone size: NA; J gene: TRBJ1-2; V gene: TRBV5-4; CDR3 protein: CASSSPGQVGLWDGYTF; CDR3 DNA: TGTGCCAGCAGCTCCCCGGGACAGGTCGGGCTTTGGGATGGCTACACCTTC
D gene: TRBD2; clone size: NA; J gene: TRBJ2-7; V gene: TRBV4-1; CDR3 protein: CASSQLTSGSSYEQYF; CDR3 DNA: TGCGCCAGCAGCCAGTTAACTAGCGGGAGCTCCTACGAGCAGTACTTC
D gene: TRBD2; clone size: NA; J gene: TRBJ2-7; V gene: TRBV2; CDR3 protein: CASSPLGTSGGYEQYF; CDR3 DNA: TGTGCCAGCAGCCCTCTAGGGACTAGCGGGGGCTACGAGCAGTACTTC
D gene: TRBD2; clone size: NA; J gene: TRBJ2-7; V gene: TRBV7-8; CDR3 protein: CASSPLSRAGREQYF; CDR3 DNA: TGTGCCAGCAGCCCACTTTCCAGAGCGGGGCGCGAGCAGTACTTC
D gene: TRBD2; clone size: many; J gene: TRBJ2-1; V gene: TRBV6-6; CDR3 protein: CASRDRTSGNNEQFF; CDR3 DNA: TGTGCCAGCAGGGACCGGACTAGCGGGAACAATGAGCAGTTCTTC
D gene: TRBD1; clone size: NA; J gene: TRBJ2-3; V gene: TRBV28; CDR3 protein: CATIRDSSTDTQYF; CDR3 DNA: TGTGCCACCATAAGGGACAGCAGCACAGATACGCAGTATTTT
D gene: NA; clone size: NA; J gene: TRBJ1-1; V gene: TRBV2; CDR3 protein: CASSVGGSTEAFF; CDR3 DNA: TGTGCCAGCAGTGTTGGGGGGTCCACTGAAGCTTTCTTT
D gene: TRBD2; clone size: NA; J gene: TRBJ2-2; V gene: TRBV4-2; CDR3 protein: CASSQDREGGPSGLTGELFF; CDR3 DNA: TGTGCCAGCAGCCAAGATCGGGAGGGAGGGCCTAGCGGACTCACCGGGGAGCTGTTTTTT
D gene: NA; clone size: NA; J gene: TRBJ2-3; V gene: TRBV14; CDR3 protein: CASSQVDTQYF; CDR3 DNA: TGTGCCAGCAGCCAAGTAGATACGCAGTATTTT
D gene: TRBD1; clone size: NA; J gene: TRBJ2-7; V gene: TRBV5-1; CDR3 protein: CASSLEGTGGREQYF; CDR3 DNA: TGCGCCAGCAGCTTGGAAGGGACAGGGGGCCGAGAGCAGTACTTC
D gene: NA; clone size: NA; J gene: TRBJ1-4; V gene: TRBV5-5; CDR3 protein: CASSPAFEKLFF; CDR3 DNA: TGTGCCAGCAGCCCTGCCTTTGAAAAACTGTTTTTT
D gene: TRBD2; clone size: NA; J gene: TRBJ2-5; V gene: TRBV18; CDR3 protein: CASSPLGAGEETQYF; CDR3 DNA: TGTGCCAGCTCACCCCTCGGTGCGGGAGAAGAGACCCAGTACTTC
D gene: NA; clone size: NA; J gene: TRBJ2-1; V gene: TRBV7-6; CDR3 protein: CASSPVAYNEQFF; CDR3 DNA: TGTGCCAGCAGCCCAGTAGCTTACAATGAGCAGTTCTTC
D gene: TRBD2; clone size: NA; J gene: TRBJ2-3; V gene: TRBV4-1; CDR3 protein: CASSPGLGQGTDTQYF; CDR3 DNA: TGCGCCAGCAGCCCGGGACTAGGGCAGGGAACAGATACGCAGTATTTT
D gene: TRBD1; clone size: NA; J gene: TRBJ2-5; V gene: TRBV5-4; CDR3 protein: CASSTRQGRETQYF; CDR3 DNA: TGTGCCAGCAGCACCAGACAGGGGAGAGAGACCCAGTACTTC
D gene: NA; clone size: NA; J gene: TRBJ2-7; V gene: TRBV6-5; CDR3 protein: CASSYSSYEQYF; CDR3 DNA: TGTGCCAGCAGTTACAGTTCCTACGAGCAGTACTTC
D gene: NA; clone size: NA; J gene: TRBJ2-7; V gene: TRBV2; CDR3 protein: CASRDVYEQYF; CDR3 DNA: TGTGCCAGCAGGGACGTCTACGAGCAGTACTTC
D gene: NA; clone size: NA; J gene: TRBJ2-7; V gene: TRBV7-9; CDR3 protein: CASSRSSYEQYF; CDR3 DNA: TGTGCCAGCAGCCGCAGCTCTTACGAGCAGTACTTC
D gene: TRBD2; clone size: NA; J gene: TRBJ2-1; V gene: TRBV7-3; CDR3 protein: CASSLTVLAGAGNEQFF; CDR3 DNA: TGTGCCAGCAGCTTAACGGTCCTAGCGGGAGCGGGTAATGAGCAGTTCTTC
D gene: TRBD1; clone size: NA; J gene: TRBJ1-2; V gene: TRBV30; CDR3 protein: CAWSGGGGAYNTF; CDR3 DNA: TGTGCCTGGAGTGGGGGAGGGGGCGCCTACAACACCTTC
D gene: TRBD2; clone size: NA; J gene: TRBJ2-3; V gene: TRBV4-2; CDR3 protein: CASSQDLAGDSDTQYF; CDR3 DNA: TGTGCCAGCAGCCAAGACCTAGCGGGAGATTCAGATACGCAGTATTTT
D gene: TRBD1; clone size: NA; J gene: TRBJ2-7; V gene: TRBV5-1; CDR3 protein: CASSWRTGRIYEQYF; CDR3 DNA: TGCGCCAGCAGCTGGAGGACAGGACGAATTTACGAGCAGTACTTC